The present entry profiles one T cell receptor (beta chain) with its context. Sequencing was performed with immunoSEQ multiplex PCR; in TCRdb, only in-frame clones are kept and a portion is missing. The top ten clones hold 1% of a sample with more than 65,000 clones, around 90% of them seen once. This sample is drawn from a study of OX40 agonist ivuxolimab in advanced cancers. V was pared by 4 bases and J by 7 bases, with 8 bases of the junction left unmatched. Germline CDR1 and CDR2: MGHRA and YSYEKL. This CDR3 has 15 residues. This TCR derives from an adult with an advanced solid tumor such as melanoma, head and neck, liver or kidney cancer. The source material was CD4+ or CD8+ T cells sorted from blood, sampled in a trial of the OX40 agonist ivuxolimab. This sequence joins TRBV4-1 and TRBJ1-2; 11 nucleotides match TRBD1. This CDR3 reads CASSPGQGASAGYTF. CDR3 in DNA: TGCGCCAGCAGCCCAGGACAGGGGGCATCTGCTGGCTACACCTTC.